Sequencing of this T cell receptor beta chain was carried out in a study of beta chain features in type 1 diabetes. Overall study context: Cell yields, age and gender were similar between patients and healthy donors.

Expressed TCRB transcripts were sequenced because the isolated RNA had all been reverse transcribed beforehand. Only in-frame clones appear in the TCRdb table, and some are missing; sequencing was by immunoSEQ multiplex PCR. The data hold a few hundred thousand clones, with 24% observed a single time. Remarks on this clone: Its specificity is not known.

General study findings and limits: Highly expressing activated T cells could be over-counted with a cDNA template. Researchers reported that naive, central memory and Treg TCRB repertoires appeared more similar in patients than in healthy donors. Moderate yet significant TCRB CDR3 shortening was seen in Type 1 diabetes patients in all four CD4+ subsets.

This clonotype was obtained from a woman between 25 and 40 years old with type 1 diabetes. Sequencing input: naive CD4+ T cells from blood.

The CDR3 bases are TGTGCCAGCAGCACAGAATTGGACAGGAGGAACATTCAGTACTTC. This gives the protein CASSTELDRRNIQYF. This chain links TRBV7-2 with TRBJ2-4; 7 nucleotides agree with TRBD1. V shed 5 bases, J shed 7 bases, and the junction held 11 bases outside the gene matches. This CDR3 has 15 residues. CDR1 and CDR2 (germline): SGHTA, FQGNSA.